This T cell receptor beta chain was observed in a study of blood T cell repertoires in COVID-19. V lost 2 bases, J lost 5 bases, and 4 bases stayed unmatched. The CDR3 runs 14 residues. Germline CDR1 and CDR2: KGHSH and LQKENI. Per the authors' pipeline: Using reference gene primer amplification, nucleated cell counts were estimated. TCRdb's table, derived via immunoSEQ multiplex PCR, lists solely in-frame clones and lacks some. The V and J calls and clone size come from that table; D and trimming were worked out from the DNA. The sample shows tens of thousands of clones, about 92% of them seen only once.

This TCR came from a human donor in a cohort sampled during active COVID-19. The sample was peripheral blood. V usage is TRBV18 and J usage is TRBJ2-7; TRBD1 agrees at 9 bases. The CDR3, as DNA: TGTGCCAGCTCACCAGGGACAGGGAATAACGAGCAGTACTTC. Translated: CASSPGTGNNEQYF.